Listed below are T cell receptor beta chains from one sample, sequenced in a study of regulatory T cells in long-lasting Graves disease. A single record per CDR3 protein comes from TCRdb applying MiXCR to the multiplex PCR reads. Of 360,000 or so distinct CDR3 sequences in the sample, roughly 16% were seen once. A further study also used this sample, focusing on T cells in Graves' hyperthyroidism and ophthalmopathy.

Here the sequenced sample was peripheral blood mononuclear cells (PBMCs), taken at new diagnosis, from a patient treated with antithyroid drugs. The receptors derive from a woman aged 18-29 years with Graves disease. Each CDR3 is given with its conserved first and last residue. A D gene is named only where the DNA matches it firmly. Rows give clone size only sometimes, using once, few, many, or a class for an expanded clone.

few,TRBV9,TRBD2,TRBJ2-1,CASSVEGTSGDEQFF,TGTGCCAGCAGCGTAGAGGGGACTAGCGGGGATGAGCAGTTCTTC
.,TRBV7-9,TRBD1,TRBJ1-2,CASSPGTAGYGYTF,TGTGCCAGCAGCCCCGGGACAGCCGGCTATGGCTACACCTTC
few,TRBV29-1,.,TRBJ2-2,CSVGRSGTGELFF,TGCAGCGTTGGGAGGTCGGGGACCGGGGAGCTGTTTTTT
few,TRBV28,TRBD2,TRBJ2-7,CASRTSGTSDF,TGTGCCAGCAGAACTAGCGGGACTTCGGACTTC
.,TRBV30,.,TRBJ2-6,CAWRKVGEGGANVLTF,TGTGCCTGGAGAAAAGTTGGGGAAGGGGGGGCCAACGTCCTGACTTTC
few,TRBV20-1,.,TRBJ1-5,CSASGRRDQPQHF,TGCAGTGCTTCGGGACGGAGGGATCAGCCCCAGCATTTT
few,TRBV20-1,.,TRBJ1-2,CSACPGAPIYGYTF,TGCAGTGCCTGCCCAGGGGCGCCAATCTATGGCTACACCTTC
many,TRBV4-1,.,TRBJ1-2,CASSQGGQGRYYGYTF,TGCGCCAGCAGCCAAGGCGGGCAGGGGAGGTACTATGGCTACACCTTC
.,TRBV6-2/TRBV6-3,.,TRBJ1-2,CASSYLPGYYGYTF,TGTGCCAGCAGTTACTTGCCCGGGTACTATGGCTACACCTTC
.,TRBV12-3/TRBV12-4,.,TRBJ1-5,CASSNLDQPQHF,TGTGCCAGCTCGAATTTGGACCAGCCCCAGCATTTT
many,TRBV29-1,.,TRBJ2-7,CSVSWANEQYF,TGCAGCGTTTCATGGGCTAACGAGCAGTACTTC
few,TRBV6-1,TRBD2,TRBJ2-3,CASSPPGGNNGTSGVDPTDTQYF,TGTGCCAGCAGTCCACCAGGGGGAAACAACGGGACTAGCGGGGTAGACCCCACAGATACGCAGTATTTT
.,TRBV2,.,TRBJ2-5,CASRLETQYF,TGTGCCAGCCGATTAGAGACCCAGTACTTC
many,TRBV11-3,TRBD2,TRBJ2-3,CASSYTGGPDTQYF,TGTGCCAGCAGCTACACGGGGGGGCCAGATACGCAGTATTTT
few,TRBV20-1,TRBD1,TRBJ2-6,CSARFEGTALGANVLTF,TGCAGTGCTAGATTTGAAGGGACAGCTTTGGGGGCCAACGTCCTGACTTTC
many,TRBV29-1,TRBD1,TRBJ1-1,CSVWTGNTEAFF,TGCAGCGTTTGGACAGGGAACACTGAAGCTTTCTTT
.,TRBV6-2/TRBV6-3,.,TRBJ2-3,CASSRQVVTQYF,TGTGCCAGCAGTCGACAAGTAGTTACGCAGTATTTT
many,TRBV28,.,TRBJ2-7,CASSAGTPSPEQYF,TGTGCCAGCAGTGCCGGGACCCCAAGCCCGGAGCAGTACTTC
few,TRBV6-5,.,TRBJ2-1,CASSYSKSGYYNEQFF,TGTGCCAGCAGTTACTCGAAGAGCGGGTACTACAATGAGCAGTTCTTC
few,TRBV24-1,TRBD2,TRBJ2-2,CATAPGTSPTGELFF,TGTGCCACGGCCCCCGGGACTAGCCCCACCGGGGAGCTGTTTTTT
many,TRBV7-3,.,TRBJ2-3,CASSPAGGNRPDTQYF,TGTGCCAGCAGCCCGGCGGGCGGGAACCGTCCCGATACGCAGTATTTT
few,TRBV29-1,.,TRBJ1-2,CSVTSGLHGYTF,TGCAGCGTTACCTCAGGGCTTCATGGCTACACCTTC
many,TRBV12-3/TRBV12-4,TRBD2,TRBJ2-1,CASSLVSLAGGKSEQFF,TGTGCCAGCAGTTTAGTGTCACTAGCGGGGGGGAAGAGTGAGCAGTTCTTC
many,TRBV7-3,.,TRBJ2-5,CASSLRGAETQYF,TGTGCCAGCAGTCTCCGGGGCGCGGAGACCCAGTACTTC
many,TRBV20-1,.,TRBJ2-4,CSARERRAKNIQYF,TGCAGTGCTAGAGAGAGGCGGGCCAAAAACATTCAGTACTTC